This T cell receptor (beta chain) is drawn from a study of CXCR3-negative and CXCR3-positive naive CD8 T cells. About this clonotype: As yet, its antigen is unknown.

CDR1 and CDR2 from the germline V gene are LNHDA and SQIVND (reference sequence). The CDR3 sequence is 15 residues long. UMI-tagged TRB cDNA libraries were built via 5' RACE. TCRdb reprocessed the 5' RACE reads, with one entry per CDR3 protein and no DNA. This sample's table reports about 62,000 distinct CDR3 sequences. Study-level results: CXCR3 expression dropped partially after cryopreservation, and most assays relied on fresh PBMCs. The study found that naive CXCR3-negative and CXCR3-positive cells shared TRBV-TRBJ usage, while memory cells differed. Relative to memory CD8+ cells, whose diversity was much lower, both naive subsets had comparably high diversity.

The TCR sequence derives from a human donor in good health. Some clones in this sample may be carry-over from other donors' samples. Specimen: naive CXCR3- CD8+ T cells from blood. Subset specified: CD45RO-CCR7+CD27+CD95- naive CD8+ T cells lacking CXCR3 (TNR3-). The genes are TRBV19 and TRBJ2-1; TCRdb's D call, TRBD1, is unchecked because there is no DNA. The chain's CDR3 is CASSQGTESRHEQFF. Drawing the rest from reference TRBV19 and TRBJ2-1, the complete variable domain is DGGITQSPKYLFRKEGQNVTLSCEQNLNHDAMYWYRQDPGQGLRLIYYSQIVNDFQKGDIAEGYSVSREKKESFPLTVTSAQKNPTAFYLCASSQGTESRHEQFFGPGTRLTVL.